This TCR beta chain was sequenced during a study of regulatory T cells in long-lasting Graves disease. Study as a whole: The definition of persistent Graves' disease was over 5 years of antithyroid drugs with positive TSH receptor antibodies. Points from the study as a whole: More public clonotypes were shared by persistent patients (2,741) than by new patients (roughly 910). Thyroid tissue was not studied; only peripheral blood was.

At least ten counts were recorded for this clonotype. Its antigen is currently unknown. The sample's time point: persistent/refractory GD, antithyroid drugs over 5 years with positive TRAb. From PBMCs, RNA was extracted and then used to make the TCR library. Arm-PCR of CDR3 regions and iRepertoire HTBI primers were the basis on which TCR beta libraries were built. TCRdb re-derived calls from the multiplex PCR reads in MiXCR, one entry per CDR3 protein. The sample contains about 450,000 distinct CDR3 sequences, roughly a quarter of which appear only once. Trimming stripped 3 bases from V and 5 bases from J, with 4 bases between. CDR3 length: 12 amino acids. Germline V lookup: CDR1 LNHNV, CDR2 YYDKDF (reference sequence).

V usage is TRBV15 and J usage is TRBJ1-4; D gene uncertain. Sequencing was performed on peripheral blood mononuclear cells (PBMCs), taken when the disease was refractory, from a patient treated with antithyroid drugs. This TCR derives from a female donor with Graves disease. As DNA, the CDR3 is TGTGCCACCAGCAGGGCGAATGAAAAACTGTTTTTT. Translated: CATSRANEKLFF.